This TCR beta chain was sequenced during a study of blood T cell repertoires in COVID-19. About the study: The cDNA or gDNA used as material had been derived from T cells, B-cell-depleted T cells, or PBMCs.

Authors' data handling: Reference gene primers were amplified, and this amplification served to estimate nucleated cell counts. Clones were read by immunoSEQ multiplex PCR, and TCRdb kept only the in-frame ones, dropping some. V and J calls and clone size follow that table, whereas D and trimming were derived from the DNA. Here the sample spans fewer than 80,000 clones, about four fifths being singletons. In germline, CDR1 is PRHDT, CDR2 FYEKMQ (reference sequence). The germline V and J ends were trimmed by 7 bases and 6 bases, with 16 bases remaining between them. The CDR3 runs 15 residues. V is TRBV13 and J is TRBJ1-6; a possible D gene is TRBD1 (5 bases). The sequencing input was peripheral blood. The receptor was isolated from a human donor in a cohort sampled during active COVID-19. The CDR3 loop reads CASKKGQIPNSPLHF. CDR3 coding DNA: TGTGCCAGCAAAAAGGGGCAGATCCCTAATTCACCCCTCCACTTT.